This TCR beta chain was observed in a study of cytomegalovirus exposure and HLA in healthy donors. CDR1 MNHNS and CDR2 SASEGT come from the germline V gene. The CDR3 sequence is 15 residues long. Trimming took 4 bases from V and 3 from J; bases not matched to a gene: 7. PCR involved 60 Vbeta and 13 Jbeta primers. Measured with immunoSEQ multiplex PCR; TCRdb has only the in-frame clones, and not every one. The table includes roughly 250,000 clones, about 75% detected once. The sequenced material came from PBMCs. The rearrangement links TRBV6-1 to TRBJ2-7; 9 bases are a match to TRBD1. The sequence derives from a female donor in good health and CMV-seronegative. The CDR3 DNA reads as TGTGCCAGCAGTGGAGCCGGGACAGGGATCTACGAGCAGTACTTC. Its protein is CASSGAGTGIYEQYF.